The clone carrying this T cell receptor beta chain was found many times. The record originates from a study of T cells in Graves' hyperthyroidism and ophthalmopathy. RNA transcripts were the template for amplifying TCR beta CDR3 regions. First-round RT-PCR with HTBI primers amplified the TCR CDR3 region. TCRdb recomputed calls from the multiplex PCR reads with MiXCR, one row per CDR3 protein. The sample records 400,000 to 450,000 distinct CDR3 sequences, over 12% being singletons. V lost 8 bases and J lost 7; bases outside the gene matches: 10. CDR1 is SQVTM and CDR2 is ANQGSEA in the germline V gene. The CDR3 has 14 amino acids.

Material for sequencing was blood. The chain combines TRBV29-1 with TRBJ2-1; 11 bases match TRBD2. The sequence was obtained from a man younger than 30 with Graves' ophthalmopathy. The CDR3 reads CSHLNGTSGNEQFF. The CDR3 DNA is TGCAGCCACCTTAACGGGACTAGCGGTAATGAGCAGTTCTTC.